This TCR beta chain was sequenced for a study of T cells in Graves' hyperthyroidism and ophthalmopathy. Amplified TCR beta CDR3 regions derived from RNA transcripts. A first-round RT-PCR of the TCR CDR3 used the HTBI primer set. TCRdb reprocessed the multiplex PCR reads with MiXCR, giving one entry per CDR3 protein. The sample lists a few hundred thousand distinct CDR3 sequences; 11% to 15% were seen once. For the diagnoses, clinical symptoms, serum thyroxine and TRAb, thyroid ultrasound and orbital computed tomography were used. The CDR3 consists of 15 residues. Trimming shortened V by 0 bases and J by 1 base, and 9 bases separated the two germline ends. Per germline, CDR1 SGHVS and CDR2 FQNEAQ.

The rearrangement links TRBV7-8 to TRBJ1-1, with D uncertain. The clonotype was recovered from a woman between 40 and 55 years old with Graves' hyperthyroidism. Sequenced: blood. CDR3 DNA sequence: TGTGCCAGCAGCTTAGCGCTCGACGAGAACACTGAAGCTTTCTTT. This gives the protein CASSLALDENTEAFF.